The rows below give T cell receptor beta chains drawn from one sample of a study of blood T cell repertoires in COVID-19. Measured with immunoSEQ multiplex PCR; TCRdb has only the in-frame clones, and not every one. The table lists fewer than 200,000 clones, around nine tenths of them singletons. Source material: peripheral blood. Source of these receptors: a woman in her seventies with COVID-19, enrolled during active disease. The CDR3 runs from the conserved cysteine through the conserved F or W. The D gene is left open where the match is weak. Rows may omit the clone size; those that give it use once, few, many or a size class.

V	J	D	size	CDR3	DNA
TRBV5-5	TRBJ2-2	TRBD2	.	CASSFAMTGRVPGELFF	TGTGCCAGCAGCTTCGCCATGACTGGGAGGGTACCCGGAGAGCTGTTTTTT
TRBV3-1/TRBV3-2	TRBJ2-5	.	.	CASSQAGVRVRGETQYF	TGTGCCAGCAGCCAAGCGGGGGTCAGGGTTCGTGGGGAGACCCAGTACTTC
TRBV2	TRBJ1-3	.	once	CASSFEHSGNTIYF	TGTGCCAGCAGCTTTGAACACTCTGGAAACACCATATATTTT
TRBV7-6	TRBJ2-1	.	.	CASSLLAEQFF	TGTGCCAGCAGCCTACTAGCCGAGCAGTTCTTC
TRBV29-1	TRBJ2-6	TRBD2	.	CSVALMGGSRGANVLTF	TGCAGCGTTGCCCTAATGGGCGGGAGTAGAGGGGCCAACGTCCTGACTTTC
TRBV11-2	TRBJ2-1	TRBD2	.	CASSFGGSISYNEQFF	TGTGCCAGCAGCTTCGGCGGGAGTATAAGCTACAATGAGCAGTTCTTC
TRBV20-1	TRBJ2-5	TRBD2	.	CSAIEPTSGRRETQYF	TGCAGTGCTATTGAGCCGACTAGCGGGAGGAGAGAGACCCAGTACTTC
TRBV6-5	TRBJ1-3	.	.	CASTSSGNTIYF	TGTGCCAGCACCTCGTCTGGAAACACCATATATTTT
TRBV9	TRBJ1-1	.	.	CASSLQAVGGAFF	TGTGCCAGCAGTCTCCAAGCTGTCGGAGGAGCTTTCTTT
TRBV7-2	TRBJ2-5	TRBD1	.	CASSLVARGQGETQYF	TGTGCCAGCAGCTTAGTGGCCAGGGGGCAAGGAGAGACCCAGTACTTC
TRBV14	TRBJ1-6	.	.	CASSHGLRNSPLHF	TGTGCCAGCAGCCACGGACTTAGGAATTCACCCCTCCACTTT
TRBV2	TRBJ2-7	TRBD2	.	CASRPTSGIIYEQYF	TGTGCCAGCAGACCGACTAGCGGGATTATATACGAGCAGTACTTC
TRBV28	TRBJ2-3	TRBD1	.	CASSFRDRGPYTQYF	TGTGCCAGCAGTTTCCGGGACAGGGGACCTTATACGCAGTATTTT
TRBV7-3	TRBJ2-2	.	.	CASSPKANGELFF	TGTGCCAGCAGCCCAAAAGCCAATGGGGAGCTGTTTTTT
TRBV19	TRBJ1-5	TRBD1	.	CASSTQGAQPQHF	TGTGCCAGTAGTACTCAGGGGGCTCAGCCCCAGCATTTT
TRBV28	TRBJ1-3	.	.	CASSLPGLRGSGNTIYF	TGTGCCAGCAGTTTACCGGGACTGCGTGGCTCTGGAAACACCATATATTTT
TRBV3-1/TRBV3-2	TRBJ2-2	TRBD2	.	CASSQTERAGVNTGELFF	TGTGCCAGCAGTCAAACGGAAAGGGCGGGAGTGAACACCGGGGAGCTGTTTTTT
TRBV5-1	TRBJ2-1	TRBD2	.	CASSPRASGNNEQFF	TGCGCCAGCAGCCCACGGGCTAGCGGAAACAATGAGCAGTTCTTC
TRBV27	TRBJ2-3	TRBD1	few	CASTLDRTTDTQYF	TGTGCCAGCACCCTGGACAGGACCACAGATACGCAGTATTTT
TRBV10-3	TRBJ1-5	TRBD1	.	CAISEDRGPQPQHF	TGTGCCATCAGTGAGGACAGGGGCCCTCAGCCCCAGCATTTT
TRBV5-4	TRBJ1-6	.	.	CASSLDRNNSPLHF	TGTGCCAGCAGCTTGGACAGAAATAATTCACCCCTCCACTTT
TRBV7-2	TRBJ2-3	.	.	CASSPGGSTDTQYF	TGTGCCAGCAGCCCCGGGGGTAGCACAGATACGCAGTATTTT
TRBV5-6	TRBJ1-2	.	.	CASSSLDRPGGGYTF	TGTGCCAGCAGCTCCCTGGACCGGCCGGGGGGTGGCTACACCTTC
TRBV28	TRBJ2-2	TRBD2	.	CASIAGQDTGELFF	TGTGCCAGCATAGCGGGACAAGACACCGGGGAGCTGTTTTTT
TRBV3-1/TRBV3-2	TRBJ1-6	.	.	CASSHGGEVPLHF	TGTGCCAGCAGCCATGGCGGGGAGGTTCCCCTCCACTTT
TRBV5-4	TRBJ2-7	.	.	CASGLLLGSRYEQYF	TGTGCCAGCGGACTCCTCCTGGGGAGCCGGTACGAGCAGTACTTC
TRBV11-3	TRBJ2-3	.	.	CASSPRDTGDTQYF	TGTGCCAGCAGCCCCCGGGACACAGGAGATACGCAGTATTTT
TRBV18	TRBJ1-5	.	.	CASSLNAGKDQPQHF	TGTGCCAGCTCACTAAACGCAGGGAAAGACCAGCCCCAGCATTTT
TRBV18	TRBJ2-5	.	.	CASSPWTEETQYF	TGTGCCAGCTCACCTTGGACAGAAGAGACCCAGTACTTC
TRBV24-1	TRBJ2-1	.	.	CATSDLNREEQFF	TGTGCCACCAGTGATTTGAACAGGGAGGAGCAGTTCTTC
TRBV29-1	TRBJ2-3	.	.	CSVDYRVTQYF	TGCAGCGTTGATTATCGGGTTACGCAGTATTTT
TRBV30	TRBJ2-7	.	.	CAWSTTPGGYEQYF	TGTGCCTGGAGTACTACTCCAGGGGGGTACGAGCAGTACTTC
TRBV4-2	TRBJ1-2	.	few	CASSQERTNYGYTF	TGTGCCAGCAGCCAAGAGCGCACGAACTATGGCTACACCTTC
TRBV6-5	TRBJ2-1	TRBD2	.	CASNTLAGVGNEQFF	TGTGCCAGCAATACTCTAGCGGGAGTTGGTAATGAGCAGTTCTTC
TRBV4-2	TRBJ2-7	.	few	CASSQERALGYEQYF	TGTGCCAGCAGCCAAGAGAGGGCTTTGGGGTACGAGCAGTACTTC
TRBV12-3/TRBV12-4	TRBJ2-5	.	.	CASSLGPETQYF	TGTGCCAGCAGCCTGGGCCCAGAGACCCAGTACTTC
TRBV12-5	TRBJ2-3	.	.	CASGLTNRYQYF	TGTGCTAGTGGTTTGACAAACAGGTATCAGTATTTT
TRBV19	TRBJ1-2	.	.	CASSIGQSNNYGYTF	TGTGCCAGTAGTATAGGACAGAGCAATAACTATGGCTACACCTTC
TRBV5-4	TRBJ2-7	TRBD1	.	CASSPGTGGSYEQYF	TGTGCCAGCAGCCCCGGGACAGGGGGTAGTTACGAGCAGTACTTC